This T cell receptor beta chain was identified during a study of cytomegalovirus exposure and HLA in healthy donors. The study, taken as a whole, reports: Most TCRs appeared rarely, but some public TCRs recurred in many donors.

Remarks on this clone: What it recognizes is unknown.

The CDR3 contains 14 residues. With 2 bases removed from V and 6 bases from J, the gap between germline ends came to 10 bases. The germline V gene has CDR1 MDHEN and CDR2 SYDVKM. PCR primers comprised 60 Vbeta and 13 Jbeta primers. The protocol was immunoSEQ multiplex PCR, while the TCRdb copy is restricted to in-frame clones and leaves out a portion. The sample carries roughly 110,000 clones, over 70% recorded once. Sequencing was performed on PBMCs. This chain connects TRBV28 to TRBJ2-2; no firm D call. The sequence came from a man aged 25 to 40 in good health and CMV-seronegative. CDR3 amino acids: CASSLAANAGELFF. CDR3 coding DNA: TGTGCCAGCAGTTTAGCGGCCAACGCCGGGGAGCTGTTTTTT.